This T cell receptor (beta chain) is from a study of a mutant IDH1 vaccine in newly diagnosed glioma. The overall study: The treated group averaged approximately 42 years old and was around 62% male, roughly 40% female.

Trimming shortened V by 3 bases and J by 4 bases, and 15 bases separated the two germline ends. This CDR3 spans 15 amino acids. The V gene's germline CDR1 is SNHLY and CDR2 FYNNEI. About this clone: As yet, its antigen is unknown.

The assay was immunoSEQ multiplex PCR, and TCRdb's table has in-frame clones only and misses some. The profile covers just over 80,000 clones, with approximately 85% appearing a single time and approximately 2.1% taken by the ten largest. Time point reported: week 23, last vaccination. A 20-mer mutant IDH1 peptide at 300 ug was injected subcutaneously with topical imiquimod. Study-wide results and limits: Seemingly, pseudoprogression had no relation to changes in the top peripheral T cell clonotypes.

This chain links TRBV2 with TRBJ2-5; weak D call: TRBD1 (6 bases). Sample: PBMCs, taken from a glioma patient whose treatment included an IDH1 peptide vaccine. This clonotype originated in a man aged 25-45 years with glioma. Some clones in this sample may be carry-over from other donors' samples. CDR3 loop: CASSDLTGYGETQYF. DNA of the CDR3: TGTGCCAGCAGTGACCTAACAGGGTACGGAGAGACCCAGTACTTC.